This TCR beta chain was sequenced during a study of shared clonotypes between healthy human individuals. Study-level results: Sampling included only blood; tissue repertoires likely differ. Enrolling few donors narrowed the genetic and exposure-history diversity that was represented. Inspection by rarefaction showed sorted-subset sequencing to be incomplete despite large depth.

As defined, naive CD8 cells were CD45RO-negative and positively selected for CCR7, with terminally differentiated effector memory CD45RA+ cells excluded. The donors, all of them Caucasian adults, lived in Nashville, Tennessee. TCRdb's table, derived via immunoSEQ multiplex PCR, lists solely in-frame clones and lacks some. The sample has roughly 650,000 clones; about 95% are singletons. Trimming took 6 bases from V and 6 from J, leaving 9 bases between them. Germline CDR1 SNHLY, CDR2 FYNNEI. CDR3 length: 12 amino acids. Of note for this clone: Its antigen is as yet unknown. The same CDR3 can be traced to other DNA sequences in this sample.

The sequence derives from a young woman in good health. The V gene is TRBV2, the J gene TRBJ1-5; perhaps TRBD1 as D (6 bases). The sequencing sample was made of naive CD8+ T cells sorted from blood. The CDR3 DNA reads TGTGCCAGCAGCGAGGGGGGTCAGCCCCAGCATTTT. Protein sequence: CASSEGGQPQHF.